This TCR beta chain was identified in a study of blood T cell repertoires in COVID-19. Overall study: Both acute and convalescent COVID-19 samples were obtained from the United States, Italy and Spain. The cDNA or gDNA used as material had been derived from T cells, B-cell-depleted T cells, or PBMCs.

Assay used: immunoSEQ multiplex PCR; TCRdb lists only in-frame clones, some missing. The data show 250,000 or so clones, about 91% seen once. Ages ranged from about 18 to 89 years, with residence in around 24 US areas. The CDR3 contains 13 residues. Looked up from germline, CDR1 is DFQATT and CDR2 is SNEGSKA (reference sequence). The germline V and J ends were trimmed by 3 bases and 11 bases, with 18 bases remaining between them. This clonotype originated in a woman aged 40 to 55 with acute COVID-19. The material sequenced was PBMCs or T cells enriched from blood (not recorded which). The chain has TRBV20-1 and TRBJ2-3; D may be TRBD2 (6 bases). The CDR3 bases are TGCAGTGCTAGTAGGGTGGGGACTGTCGGGCAGTATTTT. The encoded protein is CSASRVGTVGQYF.